The rows below give T cell receptor beta chains drawn from one sample of a study of lymphopenia after photon versus proton radiotherapy. Profiling relied on immunoSEQ multiplex PCR, and the TCRdb table lists in-frame clones only, not all of them. The table has about 33,000 clones, around 90% seen once. Source: peripheral blood, taken from a patient treated with photon-based radiotherapy. The receptors here all came from a woman aged 50 to 60 with pancreatic cancer. Both conserved end residues are part of each CDR3. A D gene is named only where the DNA matches it firmly. The listing skips clone size in some rows; elsewhere it reads once, few, many or a size class.

NA	TRBJ1-1	NA	TRBV7-2	TGTGCCAGCAGCTTAGGCCCAAGTGGAGCGAACACTGAAGCTTTCTTT	CASSLGPSGANTEAFF
TRBD1	TRBJ2-7	NA	TRBV28	TGTGCCAGCAGTCCGACGGGACAGGGTAGCGACGAGCAGTACTTC	CASSPTGQGSDEQYF
NA	TRBJ2-3	NA	TRBV11-2	TGTGCCAGCTCCGACCCCTATCATCGCACAGATACGCAGTATTTT	CASSDPYHRTDTQYF
NA	TRBJ2-7	NA	TRBV29-1	TGCAGCGTTGAAAGGGACGGTAGACCCTACGAGCAGTACTTC	CSVERDGRPYEQYF
TRBD1	TRBJ2-1	NA	TRBV6-1	TGTGCCAGCACCCAAGACAGGGTGGCCAATGGCGAGCAGTTCTTC	CASTQDRVANGEQFF
NA	TRBJ2-1	NA	TRBV7-2	TGTGCCAGCAGCGGCCGGGACGGGAGCTCCTACAATGAGCAGTTCTTC	CASSGRDGSSYNEQFF
TRBD1	TRBJ2-5	NA	TRBV9	TGTGCCAGCAGCGTAGGGGAGGGACAGGGTCCCCGGGGGACCCAGTACTTC	CASSVGEGQGPRGTQYF
NA	TRBJ2-7	NA	TRBV28	TGTGCCAGCAGTTTACCGGGACCAGCCTCCTACGAGCAGTACTTC	CASSLPGPASYEQYF
TRBD1	TRBJ2-7	NA	TRBV10-1	TGCGCCAGCACCGGACAGGACAACTACGAGCAGTACTTC	CASTGQDNYEQYF
TRBD1	TRBJ2-7	NA	TRBV29-1	TGCAGCGCCTCCCGGGACAGTACGCGGTACGAGCAGTACTTC	CSASRDSTRYEQYF
TRBD1	TRBJ1-1	NA	TRBV9	TGTGCCAGCAGCGTGACAGGGGCGTATGGGATCGCTGAAGCTTTCTTT	CASSVTGAYGIAEAFF
TRBD1	TRBJ1-2	NA	TRBV19	TGTGCCAGTAGAATAGGACAGGGGGCAACCCTCGGCTATGGCTACACCTTC	CASRIGQGATLGYGYTF
NA	TRBJ2-1	NA	TRBV30	TGTGCCTGGAGTGTACGACAGGCAGGGGATGGGCATGAGCAGTTCTTC	CAWSVRQAGDGHEQFF
NA	TRBJ2-7	NA	TRBV29-1	TGCAGCGTTGAAGACACAGACTACGAGCAGTACTTC	CSVEDTDYEQYF
NA	TRBJ1-1	NA	TRBV6-1	TGTGCCAGCAGCCTAGCTGAGAACACTGAAGCTTTCTTT	CASSLAENTEAFF
TRBD2	TRBJ2-2	NA	TRBV6-6	TGTGCCAGCAGTTATTCCGGGACTAGCGACGGCGGGGAGCTGTTTTTT	CASSYSGTSDGGELFF
TRBD1	TRBJ1-2	NA	TRBV9	TGTGCCAGCAGCGTCGGACAGGGCTTAAACTATGGCTACACCTTC	CASSVGQGLNYGYTF
TRBD2	TRBJ2-1	NA	TRBV18	TGTGCCAGCTCACCGAAAGGGGCAGGGCGGACTAGCGACTACAATGAGCAGTTCTTC	CASSPKGAGRTSDYNEQFF
NA	TRBJ2-2	NA	TRBV7-3	TGTGCCAGCAAGGGCCCAGCGAACACCGGGGAGCTGTTTTTT	CASKGPANTGELFF
NA	TRBJ2-5	once	TRBV5-6	TGTGCCAGCAGCTTGGCCGTATCGGAGACCCAGTACTTC	CASSLAVSETQYF
TRBD1	TRBJ1-4	NA	TRBV30	TGTGCCTGTGGCCGGACAGGTGGTGAAAAACTGTTTTTT	CACGRTGGEKLFF
NA	TRBJ2-5	NA	TRBV15	TGTGCCACCAGCAGAGATAGAGCTAGCAGCAGAGAGACCCAGTACTTC	CATSRDRASSRETQYF
TRBD2	TRBJ2-7	NA	TRBV18	TGTGCCAGCTCACCACTGGGGGAGGGCTACGAGCAGTACTTC	CASSPLGEGYEQYF
TRBD1	TRBJ2-7	NA	TRBV5-1	TGCGCCAGCAGCTTGGTGGGACAGGGGGAGGACGAGCAGTACTTC	CASSLVGQGEDEQYF
NA	TRBJ2-2	NA	TRBV18	TGTGCCAGCTCACCTGGAACGGGACAAAGTAGGACTTCCTACCTCACCGGGGAGCTGTTTTTT	CASSPGTGQSRTSYLTGELFF
NA	TRBJ2-4	NA	TRBV19	TGTGCCAGTAGTATAAGGGCAGGCAAAAACATTCAGTACTTC	CASSIRAGKNIQYF
NA	TRBJ2-7	NA	TRBV7-2	TGTGCCAGCAGCATCCAACGACAGGCAAGGAACGAGCAGTACTTC	CASSIQRQARNEQYF
NA	TRBJ2-7	NA	TRBV5-1	TGCGCCAGCAGTCGGGACATTACTCACGAGCAGTACTTC	CASSRDITHEQYF
TRBD1	TRBJ2-7	NA	TRBV5-4	TGTGCCAGCAGCGGGCCGGGACAGGGCTACGAGCAGTACTTC	CASSGPGQGYEQYF
TRBD1	TRBJ2-7	NA	TRBV7-9	TGTGCCAGCAGCTCATTAGGACAGGGCGGCTACGAGCAGTACTTC	CASSSLGQGGYEQYF
NA	TRBJ2-7	NA	TRBV18	TGTGCCAGCTCACCTGCCCCGGGCAGGGCAGAACAGTACTTC	CASSPAPGRAEQYF
TRBD2	TRBJ2-5	once	TRBV6-4	TGTGCCAGCAGTGACTCGAGGACTAGCGGGAAACATGTCCAAGAGACCCAGTACTTC	CASSDSRTSGKHVQETQYF
NA	TRBJ1-2	few	TRBV7-2	TGTGCCAGCAGCTTAGGGTACAGAGAGTCTAACTATGGCTACACCTTC	CASSLGYRESNYGYTF
NA	TRBJ1-1	NA	TRBV5-5	TGTGCCAGCAGCTTTACCCGCCGGGACACTGAAGCTTTCTTT	CASSFTRRDTEAFF
TRBD2	TRBJ2-1	NA	TRBV11-3	TGTGCCAGCAGCTTAGGAGGGCGGGAGGGCCAGCGCGAGCAGTTCTTC	CASSLGGREGQREQFF
TRBD1	TRBJ2-5	NA	TRBV28	TGTGCCAGCAGCCCAGGGGGCGGTGAGACCCAGTACTTC	CASSPGGGETQYF
TRBD1	TRBJ1-2	NA	TRBV6-5	TGTGCCAGCAGTTACTCGGGACAGGGGCACGGCTACACCTTC	CASSYSGQGHGYTF
TRBD1	TRBJ2-7	NA	TRBV27	TGTGCCAGCAGTCCAAGCCCCGGACAGGGTTACGAGCAGTACTTC	CASSPSPGQGYEQYF
TRBD2	TRBJ2-1	NA	TRBV19	TGTGCCAGTAGTGATGCTAGCGGCTACAATGAGCAGTTCTTC	CASSDASGYNEQFF
NA	TRBJ1-2	NA	TRBV28	TGTGCCAGCAGTTTAAGTGGCTATGGCTACACCTTC	CASSLSGYGYTF